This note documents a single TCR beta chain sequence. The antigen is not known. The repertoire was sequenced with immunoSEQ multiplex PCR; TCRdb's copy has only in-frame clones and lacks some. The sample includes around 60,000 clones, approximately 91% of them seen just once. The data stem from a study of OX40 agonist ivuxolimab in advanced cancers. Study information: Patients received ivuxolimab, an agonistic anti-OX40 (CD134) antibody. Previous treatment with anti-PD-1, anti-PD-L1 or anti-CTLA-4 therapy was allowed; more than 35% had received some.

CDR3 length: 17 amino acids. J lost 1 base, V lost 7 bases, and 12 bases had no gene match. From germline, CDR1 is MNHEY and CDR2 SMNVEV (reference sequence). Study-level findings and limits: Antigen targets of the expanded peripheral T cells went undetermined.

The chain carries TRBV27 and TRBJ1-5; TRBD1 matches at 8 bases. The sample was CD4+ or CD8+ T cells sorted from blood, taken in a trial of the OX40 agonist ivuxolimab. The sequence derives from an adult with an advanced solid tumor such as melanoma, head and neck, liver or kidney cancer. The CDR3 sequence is CASTPGQGVWSNQPQHF. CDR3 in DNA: TGTGCCAGCACCCCAGGACAGGGAGTGTGGAGCAATCAGCCCCAGCATTTT.